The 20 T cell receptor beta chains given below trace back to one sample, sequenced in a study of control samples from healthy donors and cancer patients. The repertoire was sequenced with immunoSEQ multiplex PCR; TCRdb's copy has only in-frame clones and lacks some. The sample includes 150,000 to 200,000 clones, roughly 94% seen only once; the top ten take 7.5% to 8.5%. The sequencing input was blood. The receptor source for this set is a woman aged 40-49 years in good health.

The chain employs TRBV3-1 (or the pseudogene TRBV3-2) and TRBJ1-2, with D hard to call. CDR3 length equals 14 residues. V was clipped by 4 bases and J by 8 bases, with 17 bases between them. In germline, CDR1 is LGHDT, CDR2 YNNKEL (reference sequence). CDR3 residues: CASSPAGGSGGYTF. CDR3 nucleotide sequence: TGTGCCAGCAGCCCCGCGGGAGGTTCGGGAGGCTACACCTTC.

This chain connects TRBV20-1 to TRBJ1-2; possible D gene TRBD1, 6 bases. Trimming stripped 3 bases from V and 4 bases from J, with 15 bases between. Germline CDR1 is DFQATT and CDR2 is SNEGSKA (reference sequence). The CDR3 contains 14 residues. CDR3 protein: CSASQASRGYGYTF. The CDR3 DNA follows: TGCAGTGCTAGTCAGGCCTCCAGGGGCTATGGCTACACCTTC.

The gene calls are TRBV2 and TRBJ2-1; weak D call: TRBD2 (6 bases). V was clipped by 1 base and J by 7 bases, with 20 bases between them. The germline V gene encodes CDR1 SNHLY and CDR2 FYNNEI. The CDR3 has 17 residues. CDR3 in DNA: TGTGCCAGCAGTGAAGATCGGGGGATCCTTCCAGGGAATGAGCAGTTCTTC. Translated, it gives CASSEDRGILPGNEQFF.

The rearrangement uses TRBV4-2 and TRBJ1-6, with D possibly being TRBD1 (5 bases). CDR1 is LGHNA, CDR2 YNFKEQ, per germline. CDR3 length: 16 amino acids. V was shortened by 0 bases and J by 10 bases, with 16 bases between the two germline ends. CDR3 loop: CASSQELRRVGSPLHF. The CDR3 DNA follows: TGTGCCAGCAGCCAAGAACTCCGCAGGGTCGGCTCACCCCTCCACTTT.

CDR3 sequence (DNA): TGTGCCAGCAGCTTCTTCGGACTAGCGGGAGTGTTTTACGAGCAGTACTTC. This gives the protein CASSFFGLAGVFYEQYF. The gene calls are TRBV5-6 and TRBJ2-7; 13 bases are a match to TRBD2. This CDR3 is built from 17 residues. Germline lookup yields CDR1 SGHDT and CDR2 YYEEEE. After removal of 2 bases from V and 4 bases from J, the junction contained 9 bases not matched to a gene.

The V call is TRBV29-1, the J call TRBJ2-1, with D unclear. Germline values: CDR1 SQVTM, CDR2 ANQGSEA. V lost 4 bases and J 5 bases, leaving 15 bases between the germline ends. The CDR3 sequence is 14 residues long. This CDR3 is CSVAALLGNNEQFF. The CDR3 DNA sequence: TGCAGCGTTGCCGCCCTATTGGGTAACAATGAGCAGTTCTTC.

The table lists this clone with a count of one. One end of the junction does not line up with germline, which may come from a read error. The DNA for the CDR3 is TGTGCCAGCAGTTTAGACCAGACGCGGGGCTACACCTTC. Translating it yields CASSLDQTRGYTF. V and J are TRBV7-8 and TRBJ1-2; no firm D call. CDR3 length: 13 amino acids. CDR1 is SGHVS and CDR2 is FQNEAQ in the germline V gene.

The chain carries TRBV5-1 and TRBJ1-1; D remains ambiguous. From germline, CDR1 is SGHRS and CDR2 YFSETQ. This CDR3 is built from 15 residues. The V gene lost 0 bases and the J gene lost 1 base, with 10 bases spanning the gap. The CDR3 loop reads CASSLVFLQNTEAFF. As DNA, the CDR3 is TGCGCCAGCAGCTTGGTGTTTCTCCAGAACACTGAAGCTTTCTTT.

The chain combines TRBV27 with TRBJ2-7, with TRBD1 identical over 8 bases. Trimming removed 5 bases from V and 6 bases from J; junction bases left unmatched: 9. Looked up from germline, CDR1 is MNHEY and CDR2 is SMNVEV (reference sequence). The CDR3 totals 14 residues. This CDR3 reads CASSEYRGSFEQYF. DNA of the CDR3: TGTGCCAGCAGTGAATACAGGGGGTCATTCGAGCAGTACTTC.

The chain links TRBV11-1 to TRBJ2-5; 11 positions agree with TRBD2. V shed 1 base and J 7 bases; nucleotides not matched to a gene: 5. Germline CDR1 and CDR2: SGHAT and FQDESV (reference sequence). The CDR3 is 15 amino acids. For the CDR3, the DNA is TGTGCCAGCAGCTTAGGACTAGCGGGGAAAGGGACCCAGTACTTC. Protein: CASSLGLAGKGTQYF.

CDR3 amino acids: CASSPGLSWELFF. CDR3 nucleotide sequence: TGTGCCAGCAGCCCAGGTCTCAGCTGGGAGCTGTTTTTT. V and J are TRBV11-2 and TRBJ2-2; no reliable D call. The germline CDR1 and CDR2 sequences are SGHAT and FQNNGV. The CDR3 spans 13 residues. V lost 5 bases and J lost 9, with 13 bases in between.

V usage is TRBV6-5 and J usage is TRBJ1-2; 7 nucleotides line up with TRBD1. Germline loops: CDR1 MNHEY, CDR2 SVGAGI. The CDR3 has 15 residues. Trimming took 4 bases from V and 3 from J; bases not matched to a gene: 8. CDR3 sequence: CASSLTQGDDYGYTF. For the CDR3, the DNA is TGTGCCAGCAGTTTGACCCAGGGGGATGACTATGGCTACACCTTC.

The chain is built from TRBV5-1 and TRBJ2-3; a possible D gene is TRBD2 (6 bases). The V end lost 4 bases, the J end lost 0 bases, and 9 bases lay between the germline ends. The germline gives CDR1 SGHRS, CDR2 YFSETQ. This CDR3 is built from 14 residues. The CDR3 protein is CASSIGTSTDTQYF. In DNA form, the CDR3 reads TGCGCCAGCAGCATCGGGACTAGCACAGATACGCAGTATTTT.

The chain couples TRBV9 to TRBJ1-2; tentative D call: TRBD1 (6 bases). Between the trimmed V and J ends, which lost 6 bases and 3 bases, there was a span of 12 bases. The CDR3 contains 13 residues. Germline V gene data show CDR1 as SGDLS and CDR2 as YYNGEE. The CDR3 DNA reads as TGTGCCAGCACCCTGGGACAAGACTATGGCTACACCTTC. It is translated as CASTLGQDYGYTF.

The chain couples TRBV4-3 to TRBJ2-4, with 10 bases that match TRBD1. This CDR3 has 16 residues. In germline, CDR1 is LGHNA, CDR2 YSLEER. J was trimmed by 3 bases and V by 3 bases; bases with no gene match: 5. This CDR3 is CASSHWTGGGKNIQYF. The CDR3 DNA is TGCGCCAGCAGCCATTGGACAGGGGGTGGCAAAAACATTCAGTACTTC.

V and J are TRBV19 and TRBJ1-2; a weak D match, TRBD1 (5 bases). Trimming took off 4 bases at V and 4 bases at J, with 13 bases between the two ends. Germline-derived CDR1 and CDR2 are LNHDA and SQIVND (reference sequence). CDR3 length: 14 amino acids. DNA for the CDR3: TGTGCCAGTAGTACTCAGGGAGTCGGCTATGGCTACACCTTC. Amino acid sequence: CASSTQGVGYGYTF.

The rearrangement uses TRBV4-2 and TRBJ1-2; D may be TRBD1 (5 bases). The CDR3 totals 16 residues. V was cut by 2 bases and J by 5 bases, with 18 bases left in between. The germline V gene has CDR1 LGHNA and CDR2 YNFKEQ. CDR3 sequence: CASSQPGDKTDYGYTF. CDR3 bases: TGTGCCAGCAGCCAACCCGGAGATAAGACAGATTATGGCTACACCTTC.

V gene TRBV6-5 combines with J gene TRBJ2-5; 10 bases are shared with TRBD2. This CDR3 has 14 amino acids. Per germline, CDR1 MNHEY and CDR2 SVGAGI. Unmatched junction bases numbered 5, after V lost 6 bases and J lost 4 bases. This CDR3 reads CASRVRLAGETQYF. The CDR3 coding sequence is TGTGCCAGCAGGGTCAGACTAGCGGGAGAGACCCAGTACTTC.

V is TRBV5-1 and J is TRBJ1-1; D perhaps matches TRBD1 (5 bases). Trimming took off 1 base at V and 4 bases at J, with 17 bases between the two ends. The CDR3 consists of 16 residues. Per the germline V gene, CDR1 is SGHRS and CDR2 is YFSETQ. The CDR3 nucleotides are TGCGCCAGCAGCTTGAAGGGACCCACGGGGGGCACTGAAGCTTTCTTT. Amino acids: CASSLKGPTGGTEAFF.

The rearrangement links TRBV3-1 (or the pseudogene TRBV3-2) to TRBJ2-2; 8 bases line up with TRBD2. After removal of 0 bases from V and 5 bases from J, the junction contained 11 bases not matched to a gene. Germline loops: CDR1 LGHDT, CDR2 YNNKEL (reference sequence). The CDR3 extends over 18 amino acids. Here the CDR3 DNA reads TGTGCCAGCAGCCAAGATCATACAGGACTAGCTAGAACCGGGGAGCTGTTTTTT. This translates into CASSQDHTGLARTGELFF.